The rows below give T cell receptor beta chains drawn from one sample of a study of cytomegalovirus exposure and HLA in healthy donors. Assay used: immunoSEQ multiplex PCR; TCRdb lists only in-frame clones, some missing. The sample yields approximately 110,000 clones, roughly two thirds seen once. Sequenced: PBMCs. All receptors derive from a young woman in good health and CMV-seronegative. The CDR3 runs from the conserved cysteine through the conserved F or W. The order of the fields is CDR3 DNA, CDR3 protein, V gene, clone size, J gene, D gene. A D gene is named only where the DNA matches it firmly. A row's size may be missing; if present it is once, few, many or a size class.

TGTGCCAGCTCACCCCCGGGACTAGCGGGAGCAACCTACGAGCAGTACTTC	CASSPPGLAGATYEQYF	TRBV18	NA	TRBJ2-7	TRBD2
TGTGCCAGCGGGGACAGGGGACCCTCAGATACGCAGTATTTT	CASGDRGPSDTQYF	TRBV7-2	NA	TRBJ2-3	TRBD1
TGTGCCAGCAGTGACTCGAGGCAGAACACCGGGGAGCTGTTTTTT	CASSDSRQNTGELFF	TRBV6-4	NA	TRBJ2-2	NA
TGTGCCAGCACCGGACTTTCCTACGAGCAGTACTTC	CASTGLSYEQYF	TRBV7-9	NA	TRBJ2-7	NA
TGTGCCAGCAGCCCATACGGACTAGCGGGAGTCTCAGATACGCAGTATTTT	CASSPYGLAGVSDTQYF	TRBV5-4	NA	TRBJ2-3	TRBD2
TGTGCCAGCAGCGTAGGGGGGCCGAACACTGAAGCTTTCTTT	CASSVGGPNTEAFF	TRBV9	NA	TRBJ1-1	NA
TGTGCCAGCAGTTATGGCAGGGGAAACACCGGGGAGCTGTTTTTT	CASSYGRGNTGELFF	TRBV28	few	TRBJ2-2	NA
TGTGCCAGCAGCTTAGGTCCTGGAGTGAACACTGAAGCTTTCTTT	CASSLGPGVNTEAFF	TRBV11-2	NA	TRBJ1-1	NA
TGTGCCAGCAGTGGAAGCAGGGTCCAAGCTTTCTTT	CASSGSRVQAFF	TRBV28	NA	TRBJ1-1	NA
TGTGCCAGCAGCGACAGGGGGAACACTGAAGCTTTCTTT	CASSDRGNTEAFF	TRBV9	NA	TRBJ1-1	TRBD1
TGCAGCGTTATAGCGGACAGGGGTTACGAGCAGTACTTC	CSVIADRGYEQYF	TRBV29-1	NA	TRBJ2-7	TRBD1
TGTGCCAGCGGGAGCTCCTACGAGCAGTACTTC	CASGSSYEQYF	TRBV7-9	few	TRBJ2-7	NA
TGCAGCGTTGAAGATCCAGCGGGAGCCTACGAGCAGTACTTC	CSVEDPAGAYEQYF	TRBV29-1	NA	TRBJ2-7	TRBD2
TGTGCCACCAGCAGAGACCTGCCCGGGACTAGCGGTTTCTTC	CATSRDLPGTSGFF	TRBV15	NA	TRBJ2-1	TRBD2
TGTGCCAGCAGTAACGGGACAGGGTCGGAGCCCCAGCATTTT	CASSNGTGSEPQHF	TRBV6-4	NA	TRBJ1-5	TRBD1
TGTGCCAGCAGCCCTAGACAGGGTCGCGCTGAAGCTTTCTTT	CASSPRQGRAEAFF	TRBV7-2	NA	TRBJ1-1	TRBD1